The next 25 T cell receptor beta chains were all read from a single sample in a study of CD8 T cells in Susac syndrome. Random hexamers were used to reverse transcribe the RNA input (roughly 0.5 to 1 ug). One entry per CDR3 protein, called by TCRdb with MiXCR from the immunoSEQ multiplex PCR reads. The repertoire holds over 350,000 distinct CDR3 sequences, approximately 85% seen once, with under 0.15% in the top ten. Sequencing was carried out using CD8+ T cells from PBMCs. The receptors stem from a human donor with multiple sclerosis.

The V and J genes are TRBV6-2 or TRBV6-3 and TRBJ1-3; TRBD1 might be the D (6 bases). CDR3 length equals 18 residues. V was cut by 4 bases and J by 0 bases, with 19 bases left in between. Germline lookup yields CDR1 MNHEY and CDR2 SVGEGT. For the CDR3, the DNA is TGTGCCAGCAGTTGTCCAGCAGGGGCTATATTCTCTGGAAACACCATATATTTT. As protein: CASSCPAGAIFSGNTIYF.

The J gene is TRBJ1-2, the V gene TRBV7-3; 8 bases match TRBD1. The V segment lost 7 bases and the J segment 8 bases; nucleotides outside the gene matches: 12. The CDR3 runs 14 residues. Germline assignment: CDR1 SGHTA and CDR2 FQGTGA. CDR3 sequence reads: CASKPGTGEVGYTF. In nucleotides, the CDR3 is TGTGCCAGCAAACCCGGGACAGGTGAAGTAGGCTACACCTTC.

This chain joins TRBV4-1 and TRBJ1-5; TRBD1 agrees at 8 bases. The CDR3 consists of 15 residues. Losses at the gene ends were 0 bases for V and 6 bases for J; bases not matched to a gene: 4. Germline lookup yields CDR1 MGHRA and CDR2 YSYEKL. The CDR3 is CASSQDPTGAQPQHF. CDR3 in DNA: TGCGCCAGCAGCCAAGATCCGACAGGGGCTCAGCCCCAGCATTTT.

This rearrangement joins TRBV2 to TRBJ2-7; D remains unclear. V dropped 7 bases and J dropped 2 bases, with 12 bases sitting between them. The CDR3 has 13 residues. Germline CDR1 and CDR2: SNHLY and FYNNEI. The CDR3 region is CASNQGPTYEQYF. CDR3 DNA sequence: TGTGCCAGCAACCAAGGGCCGACCTACGAGCAGTACTTC.

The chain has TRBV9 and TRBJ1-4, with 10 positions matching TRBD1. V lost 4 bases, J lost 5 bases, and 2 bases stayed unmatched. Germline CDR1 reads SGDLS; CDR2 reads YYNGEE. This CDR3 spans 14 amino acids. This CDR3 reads CASSQGQGNEKLFF. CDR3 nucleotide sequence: TGTGCCAGCAGCCAGGGACAGGGGAATGAAAAACTGTTTTTT. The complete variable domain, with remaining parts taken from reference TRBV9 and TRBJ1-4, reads DSGVTQTPKHLITATGQRVTLRCSPRSGDLSVYWYQQSLDQGLQFLIQYYNGEERAKGNILERFSAQQFPDLHSELNLSSLELGDSALYFCASSQGQGNEKLFFGSGTQLSVL.

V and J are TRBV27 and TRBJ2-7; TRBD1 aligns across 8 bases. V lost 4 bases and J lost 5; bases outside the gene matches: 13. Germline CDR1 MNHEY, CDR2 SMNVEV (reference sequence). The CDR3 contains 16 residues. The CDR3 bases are TGTGCCAGCAGTTGGCAGGGGGCTACCCCTTGGGACGAGCAGTACTTC. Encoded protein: CASSWQGATPWDEQYF.

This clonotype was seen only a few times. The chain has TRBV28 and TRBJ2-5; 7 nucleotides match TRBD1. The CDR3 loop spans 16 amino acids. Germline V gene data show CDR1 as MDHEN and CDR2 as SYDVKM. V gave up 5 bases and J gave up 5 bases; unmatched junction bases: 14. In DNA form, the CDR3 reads TGTGCCAGCAGTCCGATTTTGGACAGGCGGTGGGAGACCCAGTACTTC. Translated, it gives CASSPILDRRWETQYF.

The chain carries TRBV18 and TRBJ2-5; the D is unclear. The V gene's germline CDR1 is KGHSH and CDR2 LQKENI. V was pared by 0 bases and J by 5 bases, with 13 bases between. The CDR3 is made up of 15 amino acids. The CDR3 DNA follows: TGTGCCAGCTCACCACCAATGGGGAAGCAGGAGACCCAGTACTTC. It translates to CASSPPMGKQETQYF.

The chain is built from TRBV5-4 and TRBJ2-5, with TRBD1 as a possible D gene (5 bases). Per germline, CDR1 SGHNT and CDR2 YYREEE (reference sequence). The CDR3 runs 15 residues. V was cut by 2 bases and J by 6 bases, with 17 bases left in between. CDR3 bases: TGTGCCAGCAGCTTCGACCAGGGAAAAGTGCAGACCCAGTACTTC. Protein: CASSFDQGKVQTQYF.

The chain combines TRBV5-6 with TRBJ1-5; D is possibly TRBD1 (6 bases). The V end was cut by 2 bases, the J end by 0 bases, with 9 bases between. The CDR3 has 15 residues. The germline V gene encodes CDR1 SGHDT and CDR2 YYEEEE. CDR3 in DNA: TGTGCCAGCAGCTTCGGACAGATTAGCAATCAGCCCCAGCATTTT. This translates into CASSFGQISNQPQHF.

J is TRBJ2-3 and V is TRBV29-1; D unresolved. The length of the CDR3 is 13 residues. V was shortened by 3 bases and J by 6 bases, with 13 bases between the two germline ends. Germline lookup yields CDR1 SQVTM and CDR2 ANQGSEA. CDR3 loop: CSVDLVLGDTQYF. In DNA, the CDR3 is TGCAGCGTTGACCTGGTCCTAGGGGATACGCAGTATTTT.

The DNA for the CDR3 is TGCAGCGTTGAAGAAATCGACAACTATGGCTACACCTTC. This encodes CSVEEIDNYGYTF. This chain connects TRBV29-1 to TRBJ1-2; D unclear. Germline CDR1 is SQVTM and CDR2 is ANQGSEA. Trimming left V 0 bases short and J 2 bases short, with 7 bases between. There are 13 residues in the CDR3.

For the CDR3, the DNA is TGTGCCAGCGGGGACACAGATACGCAGTATTTT. Translating it yields CASGDTDTQYF. V is TRBV2 and J is TRBJ2-3, with D unclear. The CDR3 is 11 amino acids. Germline loops: CDR1 SNHLY, CDR2 FYNNEI. The V end was cut by 8 bases, the J end by 2 bases, with 5 bases between.

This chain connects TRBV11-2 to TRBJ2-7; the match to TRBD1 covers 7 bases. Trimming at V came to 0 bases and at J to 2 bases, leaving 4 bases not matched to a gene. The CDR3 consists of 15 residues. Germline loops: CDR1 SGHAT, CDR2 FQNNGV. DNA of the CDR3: TGTGCCAGCAGCTTAGAGTGGACAGGACCCTACGAGCAGTACTTC. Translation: CASSLEWTGPYEQYF.

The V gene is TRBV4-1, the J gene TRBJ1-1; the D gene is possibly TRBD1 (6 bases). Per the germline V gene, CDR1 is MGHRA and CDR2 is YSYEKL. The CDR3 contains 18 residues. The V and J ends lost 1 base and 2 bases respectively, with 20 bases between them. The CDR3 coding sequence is TGCGCCAGCAGCCAAGTGTCCCCCCTAACAGGGCCCAACACTGAAGCTTTCTTT. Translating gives CASSQVSPLTGPNTEAFF.

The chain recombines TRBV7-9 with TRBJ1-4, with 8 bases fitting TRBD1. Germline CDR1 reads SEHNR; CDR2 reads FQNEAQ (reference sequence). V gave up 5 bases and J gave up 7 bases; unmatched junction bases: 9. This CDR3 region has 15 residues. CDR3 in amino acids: CASSDPRGQSEKLFF. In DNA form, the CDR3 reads TGTGCCAGCAGCGATCCCAGGGGGCAATCTGAAAAACTGTTTTTT.

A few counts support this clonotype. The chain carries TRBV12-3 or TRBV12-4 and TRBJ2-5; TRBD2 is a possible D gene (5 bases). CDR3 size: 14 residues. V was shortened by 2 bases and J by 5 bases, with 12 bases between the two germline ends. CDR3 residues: CASSLLEEEETQYF. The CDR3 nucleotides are TGTGCCAGCAGTTTATTGGAGGAGGAGGAGACCCAGTACTTC.

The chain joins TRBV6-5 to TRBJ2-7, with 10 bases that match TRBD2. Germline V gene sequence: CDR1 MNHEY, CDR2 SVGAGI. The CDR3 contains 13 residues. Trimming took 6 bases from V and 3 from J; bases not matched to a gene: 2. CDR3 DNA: TGTGCCAGCAGACGGACTAGCGGCTACGAGCAGTACTTC. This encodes CASRRTSGYEQYF.

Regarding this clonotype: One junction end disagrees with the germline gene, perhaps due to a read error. CDR3 sequence: CASRLGTGSGTEAFF. The CDR3 DNA is TGCGCCAGCAGGTTGGGGACAGGGAGCGGGACTGAAGCTTTCTTT. The gene calls are TRBV5-1 and TRBJ1-1; 9 nucleotides match TRBD1. Germline values: CDR1 SGHRS, CDR2 YFSETQ. The CDR3 has 15 amino acids.

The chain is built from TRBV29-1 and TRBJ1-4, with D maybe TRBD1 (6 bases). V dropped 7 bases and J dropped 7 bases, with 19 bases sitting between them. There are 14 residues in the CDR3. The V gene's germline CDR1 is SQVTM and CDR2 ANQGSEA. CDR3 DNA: TGCAGCGCACTCGCAGGGGTGGTTGGTGAAAAACTGTTTTTT. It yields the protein CSALAGVVGEKLFF.

CDR3 nucleotides: TGTGCCAGCAGCCCAGGGGTGGGAGCCGGGGATACGCAGTATTTT. This gives the protein CASSPGVGAGDTQYF. The chain recombines TRBV7-2 with TRBJ2-3, with TRBD1 as a possible D gene (6 bases). The CDR3 is 15 residues long. CDR1 and CDR2 from the germline V gene are SGHTA and FQGNSA. The germline V and J ends were trimmed by 5 bases and 6 bases, with 18 bases remaining between them.

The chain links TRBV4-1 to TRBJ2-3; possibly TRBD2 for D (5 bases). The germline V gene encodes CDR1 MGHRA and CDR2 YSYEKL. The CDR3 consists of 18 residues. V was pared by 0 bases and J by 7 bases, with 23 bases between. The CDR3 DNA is TGCGCCAGCAGCCAAGATCATCTAGCACGCACCTTGATGAATACGCAGTATTTT. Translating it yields CASSQDHLARTLMNTQYF.

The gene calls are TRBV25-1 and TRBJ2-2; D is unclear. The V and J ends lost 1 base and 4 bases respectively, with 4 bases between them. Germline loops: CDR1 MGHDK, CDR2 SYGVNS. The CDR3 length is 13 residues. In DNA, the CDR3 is TGTGCCAGCAGTGAATGGATCACCGGGGAGCTGTTTTTT. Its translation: CASSEWITGELFF.

The CDR3 loop reads CASSSSGGVDTGELFF. The CDR3 nucleotides read TGTGCCAGCAGCTCGAGCGGCGGGGTTGACACCGGGGAGCTGTTTTTT. This chain links TRBV11-2 with TRBJ2-2, with D perhaps TRBD2 (6 bases). Germline loops: CDR1 SGHAT, CDR2 FQNNGV. This CDR3 is 16 amino acids long. Between the trimmed V and J ends, which lost 4 bases and 3 bases, there was a span of 15 bases.

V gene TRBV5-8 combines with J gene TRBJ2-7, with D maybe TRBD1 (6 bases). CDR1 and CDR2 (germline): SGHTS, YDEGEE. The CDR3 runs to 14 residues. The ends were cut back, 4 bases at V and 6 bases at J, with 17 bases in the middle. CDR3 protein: CASSPRDTPCEQYF. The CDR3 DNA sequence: TGTGCCAGCAGCCCACGGGACACCCCCTGCGAGCAGTACTTC.